This T cell receptor (beta chain) comes out of a study of cytomegalovirus exposure and HLA in healthy donors. Whole-study results and caveats: TCR beta chains numbering approximately 150 were designated cytomegalovirus-associated.

V lost 3 bases and J lost 3, with 14 bases in between. CDR3 length: 15 amino acids. The germline gives CDR1 MGHRA, CDR2 YSYEKL. Sequencing used immunoSEQ multiplex PCR; TCRdb keeps in-frame clones, though not all of them. The sample contains about 74,000 clones, roughly 94% of which appear only once. A word on this clone: The antigen remains unidentified.

Sequenced: PBMCs. The chain joins TRBV4-1 to TRBJ1-2, with a possible D match to TRBD1 (6 bases). This clonotype was obtained from a man aged 18 to 30 in good health and CMV-seropositive. The CDR3, as DNA: TGCGCCAGCAGCCAGCTAGGGACAACGGACTATGGCTACACCTTC. This codes for CASSQLGTTDYGYTF.